This is a list of T cell receptor beta chains from one sample in a study of T cells after yellow fever vaccination. TCRdb reanalysed the 5' RACE reads using MiXCR and keeps one entry per CDR3 protein. The sample consists of under 200,000 distinct CDR3 sequences, 6% to 7.5% of them appearing once. Sequences were derived from CD4+ T cells sorted from PBMCs, sampled about 5 days after the first yellow fever vaccination. These receptors all come from a man between 18 and 29 years old who received the YFV17D yellow fever vaccine. Both conserved end residues are part of each CDR3. The order of the fields is D gene, J gene, clone size, V gene, CDR3 protein. D genes are given only for firm matches. Clone size, where shown, is once, few, many, or a class for clones that have expanded.

D: -
J: TRBJ2-5
size: -
V: TRBV3-1
CDR3: CASSPPGNAQETQYF

D: -
J: TRBJ1-2
size: many
V: TRBV20-1
CDR3: CSARDDSNYGYTF

D: -
J: TRBJ1-5
size: few
V: TRBV19
CDR3: CASSIRGESQHF

D: -
J: TRBJ2-7
size: few
V: TRBV7-2
CDR3: CASSPIQGGDYEQYF

D: -
J: TRBJ1-1
size: many
V: TRBV29-1
CDR3: CSVVRGWDTEAFF

D: -
J: TRBJ1-2
size: many
V: TRBV4-1
CDR3: CASSQNPSRGTNYGYTF

D: -
J: TRBJ1-5
size: -
V: TRBV12-3/TRBV12-4
CDR3: CASSSENNQPQHF

D: TRBD1
J: TRBJ1-1
size: few
V: TRBV3-1
CDR3: CASSAFRDRGTEAFF

D: -
J: TRBJ2-1
size: many
V: TRBV7-6
CDR3: CASSSPPRGRNEQFF

D: -
J: TRBJ1-3
size: few
V: TRBV12-3/TRBV12-4
CDR3: CASSLRSLGSGNTIYF

D: -
J: TRBJ1-5
size: few
V: TRBV7-2
CDR3: CASSLEPGLNQPQHF

D: -
J: TRBJ1-2
size: many
V: TRBV7-2
CDR3: CASSLIGLQINGYTF

D: -
J: TRBJ2-3
size: many
V: TRBV5-1
CDR3: CASSLELGRDTQYF

D: TRBD1
J: TRBJ1-2
size: -
V: TRBV7-2
CDR3: CASTQFKITGVYTF

D: -
J: TRBJ2-5
size: -
V: TRBV6-2/TRBV6-3
CDR3: CASSGPGGTQYF

D: -
J: TRBJ2-3
size: many
V: TRBV7-3
CDR3: CASSRQATSTDTQYF

D: -
J: TRBJ2-1
size: many
V: TRBV5-1
CDR3: CASSLTTDPALGQFF

D: -
J: TRBJ1-1
size: many
V: TRBV7-2
CDR3: CASTQWGVTEAFF

D: -
J: TRBJ2-7
size: -
V: TRBV5-1
CDR3: CASSLAIGSTYEQYF

D: TRBD1
J: TRBJ2-7
size: -
V: TRBV5-1
CDR3: CASSLDRGDEQYF

D: TRBD1
J: TRBJ1-3
size: many
V: TRBV9
CDR3: CASSVGTAGNTIYF

D: TRBD1
J: TRBJ1-4
size: -
V: TRBV6-2/TRBV6-3
CDR3: CASNGGQNNEKLFF

D: -
J: TRBJ2-5
size: few
V: TRBV5-1
CDR3: CASSLLGRETQYF

D: -
J: TRBJ2-7
size: many
V: TRBV4-3
CDR3: CASSQEGRNKQYF

D: -
J: TRBJ2-3
size: many
V: TRBV7-2
CDR3: CASSLLPALDTQYF

D: TRBD2
J: TRBJ2-5
size: many
V: TRBV28
CDR3: CASRPNGGWETQYF

D: -
J: TRBJ2-2
size: -
V: TRBV7-2
CDR3: CASSGTTNTGELFF